This T cell receptor beta chain derives from a study of T cell clones after liver transplantation. Across the study: Tolerance: complete withdrawal held at least one year, liver enzymes staying within twice normal.

The V and J ends lost 7 bases and 4 bases respectively, with 13 bases between them. The CDR3 loop spans 13 amino acids. The germline gives CDR1 MNHNS, CDR2 SASEGT. The method was immunoSEQ multiplex PCR; TCRdb's version includes in-frame clones alone and lacks a portion of them. Among roughly 50,000 clones listed, 65% to 85% were seen once. Study observations and caveats: In two subjects, few donor cells limited the measurable donor-reactive repertoire.

This clone has a handful of counts. The antigen remains unidentified. Sequencing was performed on CD4+ T cells from blood, taken before liver transplant. The gene calls are TRBV6-1 and TRBJ2-5; no clear D. The clonotype comes from a human donor who received a liver transplant. The CDR3 region is CASMLLGIETQYF. In nucleotides, the CDR3 is TGTGCCAGCATGCTTCTGGGTATAGAGACCCAGTACTTC.